These T cell receptor beta chains were read from a single sample in a study of shared clonotypes between healthy human individuals. Measured with immunoSEQ multiplex PCR; TCRdb has only the in-frame clones, and not every one. Of some 2,500,000 clones in the sample, 80% to 95% were seen once. The specimen was naive CD4+ T cells from PBMCs. The receptors derive from a man younger than 35 in good health. Some clones in this sample may be carry-over from other donors' samples. CDR3s include the opening cysteine and the closing phenylalanine or tryptophan. A D gene is named only where the DNA matches it firmly. Size is omitted from some rows. Given values are once, few, many or a class for expanded clones.

size	length	D	J	V	DNA	CDR3
NA	15	TRBD1	TRBJ2-7	TRBV10-3	TGTGCCATCAGTGGCTTCCCAGGGGGCGGCTACGAGCAGTACTTC	CAISGFPGGGYEQYF
once	15	TRBD1	TRBJ1-5	TRBV27	TGTGCCAGCAGTTCAGGGACAGGGTTTGGGCAGCCCCAGCATTTT	CASSSGTGFGQPQHF
NA	16	TRBD2	TRBJ2-5	TRBV7-9	TGTGCCAGCAGTTCCCTTCGCGGGGGGGTCCAAGAGACCCAGTACTTC	CASSSLRGGVQETQYF
NA	13	NA	TRBJ1-1	TRBV5-1	TGCGCCAGCAGCAGACAGGTGGACACTGAAGCTTTCTTT	CASSRQVDTEAFF
NA	16	NA	TRBJ2-1	TRBV4-1	TGCGCCAGCAGCCAAGATGGGCGGGAAAGATACAATGAGCAGTTCTTC	CASSQDGRERYNEQFF
NA	14	TRBD1	TRBJ2-1	TRBV7-3	TGTGCCAGCAGCTCCACGGACAGGAACAATGAGCAGTTCTTC	CASSSTDRNNEQFF
NA	17	NA	TRBJ2-1	TRBV18	TGTGCCAGCTCACCCAATCAGGGTATGAGATCCTACAATGAGCAGTTCTTC	CASSPNQGMRSYNEQFF
NA	12	NA	TRBJ2-2	TRBV7-3	TGTGCCATAAGGGGACCGCTCGGGGAGCTGTTTTTT	CAIRGPLGELFF
NA	16	TRBD1	TRBJ2-5	TRBV6-1	TGTGCCAGCAGTGAAGTGAAGGGGGCTCTGCAAGAGACCCAGTACTTC	CASSEVKGALQETQYF
NA	15	TRBD2	TRBJ2-1	TRBV6-6	TGTGCCAGCACCCTCCTGGCGGGAGGGTACAATGAGCAGTTCTTC	CASTLLAGGYNEQFF
NA	13	NA	TRBJ2-5	TRBV6-5	TGTGCCAGCAGTTACCCCCCAGAAGAGACCCAGTACTTC	CASSYPPEETQYF
NA	15	NA	TRBJ2-3	TRBV25-1	TGTGCCAGCAGTGTTGGGAGGGGGGGCACAGATACGCAGTATTTT	CASSVGRGGTDTQYF
NA	16	NA	TRBJ2-2	TRBV5-1	TGCGCCAGCAGCTTGTTTTATGGGGATAGGGCCGGGGAGCTGTTTTTT	CASSLFYGDRAGELFF
NA	17	NA	TRBJ2-7	TRBV19	TGTGCCAGTTCCCGGACAGGGTCCCAAGCGGGAGTGAACGAGCAGTACTTC	CASSRTGSQAGVNEQYF
NA	12	NA	TRBJ1-1	TRBV28	TGTGCCAGCTGCATCCGGAACACTGAAGCTTTCTTT	CASCIRNTEAFF
NA	16	NA	TRBJ2-7	TRBV11-2	TGTGCCAGCAGCTTAGATCCTAATAGCAAGGCCTACGAGCAGTACTTC	CASSLDPNSKAYEQYF
NA	14	NA	TRBJ2-7	TRBV7-2	TGTGCCAGCAGCTTAGAGGGTCCGTCCTACGAGCAGTACTTC	CASSLEGPSYEQYF
once	16	TRBD1	TRBJ1-1	TRBV27	TGTGCCAGCAGTCGCCCGACAGGGACAGTGAACACTGAAGCTTTCTTT	CASSRPTGTVNTEAFF
NA	11	NA	TRBJ2-3	TRBV9	TGTGCCAGCAGCCCCGGCGATACGCAGTATTTT	CASSPGDTQYF
NA	13	NA	TRBJ2-2	TRBV9	TGTGCCAGCAGCGCCTCCAGAGCCGGGGAGCTGTTTTTT	CASSASRAGELFF
NA	14	NA	TRBJ2-3	TRBV28	TGTGCCAGCAGTTCCGCTCGACCCACAGATACGCAGTATTTT	CASSSARPTDTQYF
NA	18	TRBD1	TRBJ1-2	TRBV15	TGTGCCACCAGCAGAGTTCCGGACAGGGGCTTAAGACTATGGGGCTACACCTTC	CATSRVPDRGLRLWGYTF
NA	15	TRBD2	TRBJ2-7	TRBV28	TGTGCCAGCATCTCCGGAGTAGCGGGAGCGGGGGAGCAGTACTTC	CASISGVAGAGEQYF
NA	14	NA	TRBJ2-2	TRBV9	TGTGCCAGCAGCGTAGAGGGGTACACCGGGGAGCTGTTTTTT	CASSVEGYTGELFF
NA	13	NA	TRBJ2-1	TRBV7-3	TGTGCCAGCAGCTTAACGACGGGACGGGGGCAGTTCTTC	CASSLTTGRGQFF
NA	16	NA	TRBJ2-7	TRBV14	TGTGCCAGCAGCCAAATAGGCACGGGCCAGTCCTACGAGCAGTACTTC	CASSQIGTGQSYEQYF
NA	15	TRBD1	TRBJ1-5	TRBV19	TGTGCCAGTAGTACTGTGACAGGGGGCGGTCAGCCCCAGCATTTT	CASSTVTGGGQPQHF
few	14	TRBD1	TRBJ1-1	TRBV2	TGTGCCAGCAGCTATCTAGGACAGGGGGTTGAAGCTTTCTTT	CASSYLGQGVEAFF
NA	15	TRBD1	TRBJ2-3	TRBV23-1	TGCGCCAGCAGTCGCCCGGACAGGGGGACAGATACGCAGTATTTT	CASSRPDRGTDTQYF
NA	13	NA	TRBJ1-2	TRBV30	TGTGCCTGGAGTAGGGACGAGGGGTATGGCTACACCTTC	CAWSRDEGYGYTF
NA	15	NA	TRBJ2-5	TRBV5-1	TGCGCCAGCAGCTTGGCCGGGACAAGCCAAGAGACCCAGTACTTC	CASSLAGTSQETQYF
NA	14	NA	TRBJ2-7	TRBV5-8	TGTGCCAGCAGCTTGAGGCAGGGGTGGAACGAGCAGTACTTC	CASSLRQGWNEQYF
NA	15	NA	TRBJ2-3	TRBV7-3	TGTGCCAGCAGCTTAGGTGGTTTACGGATAGGTACGCAGTATTTT	CASSLGGLRIGTQYF
once	16	TRBD2	TRBJ2-5	TRBV19	TGTGCCAGTAGTAGTCTAGCGGGAGGCCCACTCGCGACCCAGTACTTC	CASSSLAGGPLATQYF
NA	19	NA	TRBJ2-5	TRBV11-2	TGTGCCAGCAGCCTAAAAGGGGTCACGCCGAACAAGTACCAAGAGACCCAGTACTTC	CASSLKGVTPNKYQETQYF
NA	14	NA	TRBJ1-2	TRBV7-9	TGTGCCAGCAGCTTTGGGTCTCGGGGCTATGGCTACACCTTC	CASSFGSRGYGYTF
NA	13	NA	TRBJ2-7	TRBV11-2	TGTGCCAGCAGCTTAGATCCGGGTAAAGAGCAGTACTTC	CASSLDPGKEQYF
NA	16	NA	TRBJ2-3	TRBV5-1	TGCGCCAGCAGCGGAAGCGGGTCAGATAGCACAGATACGCAGTATTTT	CASSGSGSDSTDTQYF
NA	14	NA	TRBJ1-4	TRBV2	TGTGCCAGCAGTGACAGGGACCTGGGGGAAAAACTGTTTTTT	CASSDRDLGEKLFF
NA	17	NA	TRBJ2-2	TRBV9	TGTGCCAGCAGCCCCTCTTCGGGGGCCCAGGGCACCGGGGAGCTGTTTTTT	CASSPSSGAQGTGELFF
NA	15	NA	TRBJ2-2	TRBV5-4	TGTGCCAGCAGCTCGGGAGCTACGAGAACCGGGGAGCTGTTTTTT	CASSSGATRTGELFF
NA	14	TRBD2	TRBJ2-7	TRBV6-1	TGTGCCAGCGATTGGAGTAGCGGGCGAGGGGAGCAGTACTTC	CASDWSSGRGEQYF
NA	16	TRBD1	TRBJ2-1	TRBV5-4	TGTGCCAGCAGCTTGGCCGGGACAGGGGCCTACAATGAGCAGTTCTTC	CASSLAGTGAYNEQFF
NA	15	TRBD2	TRBJ2-7	TRBV7-2	TGTGCCAGCAGCTTGGTCACTAGCGGGAGCTACGAGCAGTACTTC	CASSLVTSGSYEQYF
NA	13	NA	TRBJ2-3	TRBV7-3	TGTGCCAGCAGCCGCGGGACGCCAGATACGCAGTATTTT	CASSRGTPDTQYF